This T cell receptor (beta chain) was recovered during a study of vaccination effects on CD4 cells after COVID-19. The protocol was immunoSEQ multiplex PCR, while the TCRdb copy is restricted to in-frame clones and leaves out a portion. The table records fewer than 40,000 clones, 70% of them present only once. Peptide-pool stimulation followed by sequencing identified expanded antigen-specific CD4+ clonotypes in the ViraFEST assay. Following an approximately 11-day culture, CD4+ T cells were purified. No vaccinee had earlier SARS-CoV-2 infection, and nucleocapsid antibodies were negative. Each well held 1.5 million to 2.5 million PBMC cultured with around 10 ug/ml peptides and around 11 IU/ml IL-2. Only one count was recorded for this clone. The antigen is undetermined. The specimen comprised CD4+ T cells from PBMCs cultured with SARS-CoV-2 spike peptides, sampled before COVID-19 vaccination. This TCR was recovered from a human donor who received a COVID-19 vaccine.

DNA for the CDR3: TGCGCCAGCAGCCAAGGACAGGGGCCTTCCGCCTACGAGCAGTACTTC. It translates to CASSQGQGPSAYEQYF. The chain combines TRBV4-1 with TRBJ2-7; 8 positions agree with TRBD1. V lost 1 base to trimming and J lost 2 bases; unmatched junction nucleotides: 7. CDR1 is MGHRA and CDR2 is YSYEKL in the germline V gene. The CDR3 has 16 residues.